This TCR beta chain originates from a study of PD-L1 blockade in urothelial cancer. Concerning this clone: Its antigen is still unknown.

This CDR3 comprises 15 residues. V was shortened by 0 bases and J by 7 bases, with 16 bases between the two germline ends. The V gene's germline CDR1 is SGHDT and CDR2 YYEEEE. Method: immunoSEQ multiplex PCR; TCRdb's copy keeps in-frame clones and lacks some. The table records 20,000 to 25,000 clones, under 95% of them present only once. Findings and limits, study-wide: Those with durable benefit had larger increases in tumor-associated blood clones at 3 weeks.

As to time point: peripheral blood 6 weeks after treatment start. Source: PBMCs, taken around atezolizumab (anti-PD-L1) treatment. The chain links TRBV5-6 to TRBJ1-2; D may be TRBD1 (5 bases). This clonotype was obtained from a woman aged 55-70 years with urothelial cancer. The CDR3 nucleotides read TGTGCCAGCAGCTTGGCAGCAGGGAATAGGGCTGGCTACACCTTC. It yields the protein CASSLAAGNRAGYTF. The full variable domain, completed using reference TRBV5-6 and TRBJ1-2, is DAGVTQSPTHLIKTRGQQVTLRCSPKSGHDTVSWYQQALGQGPQFIFQYYEEEERQRGNFPDRFSGHQFPNYSSELNVNALLLGDSALYLCASSLAAGNRAGYTFGSGTRLTVV.